This TCR beta chain was obtained from a study of response to subunit inactivated influenza vaccine. Broader study findings: With each seasonal influenza vaccination, the authors suggested, few new T cells are recruited.

About this clonotype itself: Its target is not known.

Each CDR3 protein is one row after TCRdb ran MiXCR on the RT-PCR reads. The sample shows hundreds of thousands of distinct CDR3 sequences, 6.5% to 8% of them seen only once. V trimming: 6 bases; J trimming: 5 bases; junction bases outside the gene matches: 6. The CDR3 sequence is 15 residues long. This TCR was sampled from a man aged 45-69 years who received an inactivated influenza vaccine. This sequence joins TRBV12-3 or TRBV12-4 and TRBJ2-5; TRBD2 matches at 13 bases. The sample was PBMCs from blood, taken roughly 24 months after vaccination. The CDR3 loop is CASRAATSGRETQYF. The CDR3, as DNA: TGTGCCAGCAGAGCCGCGACTAGCGGGAGGGAGACCCAGTACTTC.